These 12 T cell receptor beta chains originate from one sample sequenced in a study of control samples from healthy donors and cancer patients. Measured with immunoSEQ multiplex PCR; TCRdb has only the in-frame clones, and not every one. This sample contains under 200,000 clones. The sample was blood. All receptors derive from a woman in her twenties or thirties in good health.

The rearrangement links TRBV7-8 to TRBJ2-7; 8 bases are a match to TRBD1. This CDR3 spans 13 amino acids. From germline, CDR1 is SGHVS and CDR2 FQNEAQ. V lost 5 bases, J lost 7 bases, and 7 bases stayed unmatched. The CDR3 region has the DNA TGTGCCAGCAGCACCAGGACAGGGCGGGAGCAGTACTTC. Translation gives CASSTRTGREQYF.

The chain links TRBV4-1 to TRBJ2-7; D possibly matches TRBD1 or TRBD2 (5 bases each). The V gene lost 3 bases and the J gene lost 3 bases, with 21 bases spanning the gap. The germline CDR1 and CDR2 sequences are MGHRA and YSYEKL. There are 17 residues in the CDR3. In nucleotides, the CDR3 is TGCGCCAGCAGCCAGAGTTTAGGTGGGGACCTAGGCTACGAGCAGTACTTC. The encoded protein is CASSQSLGGDLGYEQYF.

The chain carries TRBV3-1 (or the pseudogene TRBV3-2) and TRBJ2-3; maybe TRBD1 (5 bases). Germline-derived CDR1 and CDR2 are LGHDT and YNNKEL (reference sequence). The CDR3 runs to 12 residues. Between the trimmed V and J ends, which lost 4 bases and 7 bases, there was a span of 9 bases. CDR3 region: CASSLRGNTQYF. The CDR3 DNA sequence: TGTGCCAGCAGCCTTAGGGGTAATACGCAGTATTTT.

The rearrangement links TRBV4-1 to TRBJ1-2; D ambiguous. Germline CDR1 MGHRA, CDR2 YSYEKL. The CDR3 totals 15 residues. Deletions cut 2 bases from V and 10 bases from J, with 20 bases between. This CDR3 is CASSQSLTLLMDYTF. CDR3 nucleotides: TGCGCCAGCAGCCAATCCTTGACTCTACTTATGGACTACACCTTC.

The CDR3 region is CASSPQGSTSGNTIYF. The CDR3 region has the DNA TGTGCCAGCAGCCCACAGGGGTCTACCTCTGGAAACACCATATATTTT. The chain is built from TRBV5-4 and TRBJ1-3; 7 nucleotides match TRBD1. CDR3 size: 16 residues. V lost 4 bases to trimming and J lost 0 bases; unmatched junction nucleotides: 7. From germline, CDR1 is SGHNT and CDR2 YYREEE (reference sequence).

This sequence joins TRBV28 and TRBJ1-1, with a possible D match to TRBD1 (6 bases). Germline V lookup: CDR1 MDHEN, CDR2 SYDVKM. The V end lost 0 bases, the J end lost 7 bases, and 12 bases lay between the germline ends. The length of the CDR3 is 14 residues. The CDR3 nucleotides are TGTGCCAGCAGTTTATGGGCCAGGGGAGGTGAAGCTTTCTTT. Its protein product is CASSLWARGGEAFF.

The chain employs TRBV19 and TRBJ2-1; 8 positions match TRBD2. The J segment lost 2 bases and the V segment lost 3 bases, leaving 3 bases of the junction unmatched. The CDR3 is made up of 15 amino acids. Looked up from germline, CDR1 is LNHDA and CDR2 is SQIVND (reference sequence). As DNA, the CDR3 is TGTGCCAGTAGTATGGACGGGGGGGCCTACAATGAGCAGTTCTTC. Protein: CASSMDGGAYNEQFF.

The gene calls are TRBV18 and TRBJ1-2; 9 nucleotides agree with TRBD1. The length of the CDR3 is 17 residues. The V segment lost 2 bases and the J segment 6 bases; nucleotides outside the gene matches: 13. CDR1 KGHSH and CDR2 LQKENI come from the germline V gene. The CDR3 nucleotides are TGTGCCAGCTCACCAGCCCGAACGCGGGACAGGGCGGATGGCTACACCTTC. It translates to CASSPARTRDRADGYTF.

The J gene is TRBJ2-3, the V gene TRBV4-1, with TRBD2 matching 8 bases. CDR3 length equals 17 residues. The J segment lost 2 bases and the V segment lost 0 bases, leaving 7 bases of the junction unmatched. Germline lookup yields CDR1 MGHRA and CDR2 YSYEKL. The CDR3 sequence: CASSQDGVAGTTDTQYF. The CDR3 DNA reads TGCGCCAGCAGCCAAGATGGGGTAGCGGGGACCACAGATACGCAGTATTTT.

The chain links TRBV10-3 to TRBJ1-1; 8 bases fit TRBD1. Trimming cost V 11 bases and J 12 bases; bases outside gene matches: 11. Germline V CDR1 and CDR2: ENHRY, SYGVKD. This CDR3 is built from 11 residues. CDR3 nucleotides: TGTGCCGCCGGACAGGGTAGTAGGACTTTCTTT. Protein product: CAAGQGSRTFF.

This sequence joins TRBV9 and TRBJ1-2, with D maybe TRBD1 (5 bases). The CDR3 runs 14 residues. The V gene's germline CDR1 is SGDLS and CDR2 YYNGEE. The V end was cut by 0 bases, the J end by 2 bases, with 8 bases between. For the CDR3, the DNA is TGTGCCAGCAGCGTAGGGGGGAGGAACTATGGCTACACCTTC. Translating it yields CASSVGGRNYGYTF.

CDR3 amino acids: CASSRVKTGDGYTF. CDR3 sequence (DNA): TGTGCCAGCAGTCGAGTTAAGACAGGAGATGGCTACACCTTC. The V call is TRBV3-1 (or the pseudogene TRBV3-2), the J call TRBJ1-2; maybe TRBD1 (6 bases). The V end lost 6 bases, the J end lost 6 bases, and 17 bases lay between the germline ends. CDR1 is LGHDT, CDR2 YNNKEL, per germline (reference sequence). The CDR3 is 14 amino acids.